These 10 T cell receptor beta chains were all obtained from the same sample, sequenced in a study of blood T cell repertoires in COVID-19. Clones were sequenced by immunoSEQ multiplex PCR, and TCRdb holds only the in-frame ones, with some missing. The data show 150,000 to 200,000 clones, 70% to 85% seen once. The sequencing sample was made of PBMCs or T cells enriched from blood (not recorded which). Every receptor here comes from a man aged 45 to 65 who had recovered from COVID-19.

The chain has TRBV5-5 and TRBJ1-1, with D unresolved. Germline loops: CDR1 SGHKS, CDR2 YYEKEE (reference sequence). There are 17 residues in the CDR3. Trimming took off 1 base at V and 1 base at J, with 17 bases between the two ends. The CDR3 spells CASSLYGFLEGNTEAFF. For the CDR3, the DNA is TGTGCCAGCAGCTTGTACGGGTTTCTAGAGGGGAACACTGAAGCTTTCTTT.

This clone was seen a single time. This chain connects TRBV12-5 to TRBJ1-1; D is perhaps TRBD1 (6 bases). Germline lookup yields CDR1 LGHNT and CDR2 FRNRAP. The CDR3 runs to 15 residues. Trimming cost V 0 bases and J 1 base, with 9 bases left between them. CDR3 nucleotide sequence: TGTGCTAGTGGTTTGGTCCAGGGGACGAACACTGAAGCTTTCTTT. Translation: CASGLVQGTNTEAFF.

The CDR3 protein is CASSWTIGETQYF. CDR3 sequence (DNA): TGTGCCAGCAGCTGGACTATCGGTGAGACCCAGTACTTC. The V gene is TRBV2, the J gene TRBJ2-5, with D perhaps matching TRBD2 (6 bases). CDR1 SNHLY and CDR2 FYNNEI come from the germline V gene. This CDR3 is built from 13 residues. Between the trimmed V and J ends, which lost 6 bases and 5 bases, there was a span of 13 bases.

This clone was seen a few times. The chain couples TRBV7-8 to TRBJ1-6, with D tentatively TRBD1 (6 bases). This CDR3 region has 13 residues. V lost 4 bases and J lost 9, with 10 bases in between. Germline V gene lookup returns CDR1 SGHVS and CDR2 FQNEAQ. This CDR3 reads CASSSDRSSPLHF. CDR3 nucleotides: TGTGCCAGCAGCTCAGACAGGTCTTCACCCCTCCACTTT.

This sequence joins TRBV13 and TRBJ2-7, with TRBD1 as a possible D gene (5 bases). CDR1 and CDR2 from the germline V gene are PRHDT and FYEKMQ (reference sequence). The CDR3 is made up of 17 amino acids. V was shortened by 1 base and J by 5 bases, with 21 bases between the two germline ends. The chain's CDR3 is CASSLVTEPPTRDEQYF. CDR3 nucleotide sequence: TGTGCCAGCAGCTTAGTGACAGAGCCTCCTACAAGGGACGAGCAGTACTTC.

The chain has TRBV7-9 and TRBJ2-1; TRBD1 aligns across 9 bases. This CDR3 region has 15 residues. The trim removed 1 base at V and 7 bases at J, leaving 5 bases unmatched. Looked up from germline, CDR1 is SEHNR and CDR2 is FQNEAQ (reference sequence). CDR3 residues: CASSLGWTGDNEQFF. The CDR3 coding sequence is TGTGCCAGCAGCTTAGGCTGGACAGGGGATAATGAGCAGTTCTTC. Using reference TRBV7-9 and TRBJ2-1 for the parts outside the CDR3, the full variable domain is DTGVSQNPRHKITKRGQNVTFRCDPISEHNRLYWYRQTLGQGPEFLTYFQNEAQLEKSRLLSDRFSAERPKGSFSTLEIQRTEQGDSAMYLCASSLGWTGDNEQFFGPGTRLTVL.

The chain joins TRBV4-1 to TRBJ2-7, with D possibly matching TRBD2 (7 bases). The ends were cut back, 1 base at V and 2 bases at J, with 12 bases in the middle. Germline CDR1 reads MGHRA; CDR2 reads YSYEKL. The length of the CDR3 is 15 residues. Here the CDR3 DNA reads TGCGCCAGCAGCCAAGTGGGCGGGGGCCCCTACGAGCAGTACTTC. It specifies CASSQVGGGPYEQYF.

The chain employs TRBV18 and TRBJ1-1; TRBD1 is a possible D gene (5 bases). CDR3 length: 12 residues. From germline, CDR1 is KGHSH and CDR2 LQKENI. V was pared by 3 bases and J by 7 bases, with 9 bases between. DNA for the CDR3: TGTGCCAGCTCACCGGGGGGGGATGAAGCTTTCTTT. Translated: CASSPGGDEAFF.

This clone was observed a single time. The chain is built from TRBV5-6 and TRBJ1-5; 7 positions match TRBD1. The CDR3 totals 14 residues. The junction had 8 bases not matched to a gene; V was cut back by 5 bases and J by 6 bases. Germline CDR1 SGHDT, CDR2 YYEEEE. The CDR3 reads CASSLTGAGQPQHF. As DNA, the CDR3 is TGTGCCAGCAGTCTCACAGGGGCAGGTCAGCCCCAGCATTTT.

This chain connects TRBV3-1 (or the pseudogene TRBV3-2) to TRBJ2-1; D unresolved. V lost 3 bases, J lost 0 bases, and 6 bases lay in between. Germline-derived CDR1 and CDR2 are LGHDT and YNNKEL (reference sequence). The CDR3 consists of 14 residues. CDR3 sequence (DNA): TGTGCCAGCAGCCAGAGACACTCCTACAATGAGCAGTTCTTC. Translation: CASSQRHSYNEQFF.